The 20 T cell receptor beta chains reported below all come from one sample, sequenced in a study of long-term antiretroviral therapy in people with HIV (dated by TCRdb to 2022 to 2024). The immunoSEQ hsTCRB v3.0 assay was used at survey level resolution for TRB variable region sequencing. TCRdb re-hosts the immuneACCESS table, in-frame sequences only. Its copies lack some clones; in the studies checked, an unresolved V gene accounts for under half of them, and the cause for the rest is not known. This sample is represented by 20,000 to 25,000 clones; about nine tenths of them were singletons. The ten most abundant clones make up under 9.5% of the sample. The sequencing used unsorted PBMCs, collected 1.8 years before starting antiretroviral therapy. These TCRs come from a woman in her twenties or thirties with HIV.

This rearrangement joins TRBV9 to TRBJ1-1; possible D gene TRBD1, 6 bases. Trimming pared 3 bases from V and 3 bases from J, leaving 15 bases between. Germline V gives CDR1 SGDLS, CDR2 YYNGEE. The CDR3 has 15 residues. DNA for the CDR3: TGTGCCAGCAGCGGTCAGGGGCGTCTGGACACTGAAGCTTTCTTT. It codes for CASSGQGRLDTEAFF. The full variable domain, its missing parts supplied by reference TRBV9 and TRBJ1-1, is DSGVTQTPKHLITATGQRVTLRCSPRSGDLSVYWYQQSLDQGLQFLIQYYNGEERAKGNILERFSAQQFPDLHSELNLSSLELGDSALYFCASSGQGRLDTEAFFGQGTRLTVV.

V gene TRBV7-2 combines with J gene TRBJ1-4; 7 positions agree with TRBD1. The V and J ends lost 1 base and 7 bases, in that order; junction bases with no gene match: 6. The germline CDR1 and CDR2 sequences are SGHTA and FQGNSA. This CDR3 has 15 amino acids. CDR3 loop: CASSLVGGAGEKLFF. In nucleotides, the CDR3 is TGTGCCAGCAGCTTAGTAGGGGGCGCGGGTGAAAAACTGTTTTTT.

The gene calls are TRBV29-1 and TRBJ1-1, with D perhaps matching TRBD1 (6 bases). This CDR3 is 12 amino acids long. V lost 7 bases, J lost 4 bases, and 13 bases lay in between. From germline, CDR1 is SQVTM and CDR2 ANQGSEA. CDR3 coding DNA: TGCAGCGGAAACAGGGTGGGCACTGAAGCTTTCTTT. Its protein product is CSGNRVGTEAFF.

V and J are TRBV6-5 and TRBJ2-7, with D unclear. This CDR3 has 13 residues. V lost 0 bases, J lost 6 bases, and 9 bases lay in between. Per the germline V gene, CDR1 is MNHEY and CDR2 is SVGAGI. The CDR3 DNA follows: TGTGCCAGCAGTTACTCGCGTGGGTCCGAGCAGTACGTC. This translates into CASSYSRGSEQYV.

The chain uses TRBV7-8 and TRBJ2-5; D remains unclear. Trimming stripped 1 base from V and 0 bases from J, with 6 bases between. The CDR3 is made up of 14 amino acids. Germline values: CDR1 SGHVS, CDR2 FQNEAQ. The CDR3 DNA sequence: TGTGCCAGCAGCTTAGGCCAGCACCAAGAGACCCAGTACTTC. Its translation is CASSLGQHQETQYF.

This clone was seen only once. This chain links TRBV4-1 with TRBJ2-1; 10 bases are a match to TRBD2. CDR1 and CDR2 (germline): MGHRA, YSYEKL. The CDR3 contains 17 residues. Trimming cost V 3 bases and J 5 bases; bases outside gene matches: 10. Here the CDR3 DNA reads TGCGCCAGCAGCCATTTCGTTTTAGGACTAGCGGACAATGAGCAGTTCTTC. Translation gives CASSHFVLGLADNEQFF.

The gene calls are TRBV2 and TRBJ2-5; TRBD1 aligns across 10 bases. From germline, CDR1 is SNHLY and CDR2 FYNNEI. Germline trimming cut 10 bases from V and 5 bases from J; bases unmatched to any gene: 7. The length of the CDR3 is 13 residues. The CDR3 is CATRPGQGETQYF. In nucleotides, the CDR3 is TGTGCCACCCGACCGGGACAGGGGGAGACCCAGTACTTC.

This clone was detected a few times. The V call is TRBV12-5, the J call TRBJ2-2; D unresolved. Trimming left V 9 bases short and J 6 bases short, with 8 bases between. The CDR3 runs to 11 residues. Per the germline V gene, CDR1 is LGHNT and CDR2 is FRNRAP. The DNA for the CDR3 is TGTGCTAGCGCGTTTGCCGGGGAGCTGTTTTTT. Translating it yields CASAFAGELFF.

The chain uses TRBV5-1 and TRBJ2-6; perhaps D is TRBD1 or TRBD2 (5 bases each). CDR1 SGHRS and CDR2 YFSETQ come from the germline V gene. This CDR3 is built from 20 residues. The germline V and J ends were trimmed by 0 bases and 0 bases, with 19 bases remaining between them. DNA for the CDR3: TGCGCCAGCAGCTTGGGGTACGGGGTGGGGGAGAGCTCTGGGGCCAACGTCCTGACTTTC. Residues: CASSLGYGVGESSGANVLTF.

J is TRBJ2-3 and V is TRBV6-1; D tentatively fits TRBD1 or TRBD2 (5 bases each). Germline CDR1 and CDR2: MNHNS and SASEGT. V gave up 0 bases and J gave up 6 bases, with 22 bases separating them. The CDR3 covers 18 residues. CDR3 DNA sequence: TGTGCCAGCAGTGAAGCTTTAGGGACCTCCACGGGGACGGATACGCAGTATTTT. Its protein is CASSEALGTSTGTDTQYF.

The CDR3 sequence: CASSQLAGVGTDTQYF. CDR3 DNA sequence: TGTGCCAGCAGTCAACTAGCGGGGGTAGGCACAGATACGCAGTATTTT. V usage is TRBV7-8 and J usage is TRBJ2-3; 11 bases line up with TRBD2. The CDR3 runs to 16 residues. Germline loops: CDR1 SGHVS, CDR2 FQNEAQ. The ends lost 6 bases at V and 1 base at J; junction bases unmatched: 6.

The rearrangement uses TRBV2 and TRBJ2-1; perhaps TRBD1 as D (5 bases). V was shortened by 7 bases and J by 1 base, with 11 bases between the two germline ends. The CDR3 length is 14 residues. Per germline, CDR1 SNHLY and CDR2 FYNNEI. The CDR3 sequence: CASNFDSSYNEQFF. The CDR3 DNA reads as TGTGCCAGCAATTTCGACAGTTCCTACAATGAGCAGTTCTTC.

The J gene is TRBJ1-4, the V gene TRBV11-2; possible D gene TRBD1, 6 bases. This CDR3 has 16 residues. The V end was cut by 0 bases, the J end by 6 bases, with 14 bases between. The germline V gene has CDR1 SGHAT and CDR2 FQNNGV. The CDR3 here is CASSLDSQGFYEKLFF. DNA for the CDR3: TGTGCCAGCAGCTTAGACTCGCAGGGGTTTTATGAAAAACTGTTTTTT.

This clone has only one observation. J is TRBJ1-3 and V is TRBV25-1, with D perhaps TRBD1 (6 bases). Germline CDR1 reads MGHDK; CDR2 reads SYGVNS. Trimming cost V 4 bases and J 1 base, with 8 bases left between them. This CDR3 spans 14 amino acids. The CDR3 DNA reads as TGTGCCAGCAGTGGCAGGGGTTCTGGAAACACCATATATTTT. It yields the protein CASSGRGSGNTIYF.

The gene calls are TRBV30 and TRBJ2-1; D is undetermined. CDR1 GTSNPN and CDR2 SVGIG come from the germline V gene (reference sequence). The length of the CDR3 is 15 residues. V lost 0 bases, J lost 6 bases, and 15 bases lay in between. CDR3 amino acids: CAWSVMGMGSNEQFF. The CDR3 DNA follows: TGTGCCTGGAGTGTGATGGGAATGGGCAGCAATGAGCAGTTCTTC.

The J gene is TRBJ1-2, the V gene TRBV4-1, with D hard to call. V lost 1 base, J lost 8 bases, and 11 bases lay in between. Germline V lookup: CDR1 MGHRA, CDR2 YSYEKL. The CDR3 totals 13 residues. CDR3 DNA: TGCGCCAGCAGCCAAGCTGGTGGCGAGGGCTACACCTTC. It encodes CASSQAGGEGYTF.

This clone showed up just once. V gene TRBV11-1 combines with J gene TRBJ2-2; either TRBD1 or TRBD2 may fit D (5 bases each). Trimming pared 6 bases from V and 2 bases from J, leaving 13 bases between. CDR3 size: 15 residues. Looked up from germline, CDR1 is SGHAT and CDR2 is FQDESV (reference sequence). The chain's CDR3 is CASRLGRLNTGELFF. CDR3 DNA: TGTGCCAGCAGATTGGGACGGCTAAACACCGGGGAGCTGTTTTTT.

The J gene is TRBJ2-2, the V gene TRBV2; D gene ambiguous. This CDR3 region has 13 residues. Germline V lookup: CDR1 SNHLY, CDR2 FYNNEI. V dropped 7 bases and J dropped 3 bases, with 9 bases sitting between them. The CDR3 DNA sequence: TGTGCCAGCATCAAAACAGACACCGGGGAGCTGTTTTTT. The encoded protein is CASIKTDTGELFF.

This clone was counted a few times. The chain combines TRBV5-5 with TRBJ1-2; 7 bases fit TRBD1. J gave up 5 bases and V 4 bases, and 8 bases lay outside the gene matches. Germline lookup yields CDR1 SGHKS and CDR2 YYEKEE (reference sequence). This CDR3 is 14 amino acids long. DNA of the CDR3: TGTGCCAGCAGCATACAGACAGGGTTTTATGGCTACACCTTC. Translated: CASSIQTGFYGYTF.

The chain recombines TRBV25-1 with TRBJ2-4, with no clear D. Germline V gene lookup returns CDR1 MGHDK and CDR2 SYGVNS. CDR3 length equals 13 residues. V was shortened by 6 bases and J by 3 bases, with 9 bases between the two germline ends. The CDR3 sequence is CASRSPGKNIQYF. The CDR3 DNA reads TGTGCCAGCAGGAGTCCGGGCAAAAACATTCAGTACTTC.